The 31 T cell receptor beta chains below all came from one sample that was sequenced in a study of CD8 T cells in Susac syndrome. The RNA, about 0.45 to 1 ug, was put through reverse transcription using random hexamers. TCRdb redid the calling of the immunoSEQ multiplex PCR reads with MiXCR, one entry per CDR3 protein. Here the sample spans some 300,000 distinct CDR3 sequences, 85% being singletons. The sequencing input was CD8+ T cells from PBMCs. These receptors were collected from a human donor with multiple sclerosis.

The gene calls are TRBV13 and TRBJ2-1; TRBD2 aligns across 13 bases. V gave up 5 bases and J gave up 6 bases; unmatched junction bases: 4. The CDR3 loop spans 15 amino acids. CDR1 and CDR2 from the germline V gene are PRHDT and FYEKMQ (reference sequence). CDR3 sequence: CASSDGLAGANEQFF. As DNA, the CDR3 is TGTGCCAGCAGCGACGGACTAGCGGGAGCCAATGAGCAGTTCTTC.

The chain carries TRBV24-1 and TRBJ2-7; 8 bases match TRBD1. Germline V gene sequence: CDR1 KGHDR, CDR2 SFDVKD. Germline trimming cut 4 bases from V and 3 bases from J; bases unmatched to any gene: 13. This CDR3 spans 17 amino acids. The CDR3 DNA reads TGTGCCACCAGTGACCCGTCTGACGGGACAGGAATCTACGAGCAGTACTTC. This translates into CATSDPSDGTGIYEQYF.

This clonotype has a single count. The CDR3 nucleotides are TGCGCCAGCAGCTTGACTAGCGGGGCGCCTCAGGGAGACAATGAGCAGTTCTTC. Translating gives CASSLTSGAPQGDNEQFF. The V call is TRBV5-1, the J call TRBJ2-1; 10 nucleotides line up with TRBD2. In germline, CDR1 is SGHRS, CDR2 YFSETQ. Trimming cost V 1 base and J 5 bases; bases outside gene matches: 12. The CDR3 consists of 18 residues.

The chain has TRBV7-9 and TRBJ2-1, with no clear D. There are 13 residues in the CDR3. V was clipped by 2 bases and J by 6 bases, with 8 bases between them. The germline CDR1 and CDR2 sequences are SEHNR and FQNEAQ (reference sequence). CDR3 residues: CASSLSRGNEQFF. CDR3 coding DNA: TGTGCCAGCAGCTTAAGTCGTGGCAATGAGCAGTTCTTC.

Only one count was recorded for this clonotype. J is TRBJ1-2 and V is TRBV10-3; possible D gene TRBD1, 6 bases. Germline V CDR1 and CDR2: ENHRY, SYGVKD. Trimming removed 4 bases from V and 8 bases from J, with 17 bases in between. The CDR3 sequence is 14 residues long. The CDR3 is CAISVAGDTRGYTF. For the CDR3, the DNA is TGTGCCATCAGTGTAGCAGGGGACACGAGAGGCTACACCTTC.

The chain employs TRBV6-6 and TRBJ2-7; D might be TRBD2 (5 bases). CDR1 is MNHNY and CDR2 is SVGAGI in the germline V gene (reference sequence). This CDR3 is built from 12 residues. Deletions cut 8 bases from V and 3 bases from J, with 11 bases between. CDR3 sequence reads: CASLEAGYEQYF. The CDR3 coding sequence is TGTGCCAGCCTGGAGGCCGGCTACGAGCAGTACTTC.

The V call is TRBV13, the J call TRBJ1-2; TRBD1 matches at 10 bases. The V gene end was trimmed by 2 bases and the J gene end by 8 bases; junction bases not matched to a gene: 8. The length of the CDR3 is 15 residues. Germline V gives CDR1 PRHDT, CDR2 FYEKMQ (reference sequence). CDR3 nucleotides: TGTGCCAGCAGCTTATGGGGGACAGGGGCGTGGGGCTACACCTTC. As protein: CASSLWGTGAWGYTF. The full variable domain, its missing parts supplied by reference TRBV13 and TRBJ1-2, is AAGVIQSPRHLIKEKRETATLKCYPIPRHDTVYWYQQGPGQDPQFLISFYEKMQSDKGSIPDRFSAQQFSDYHSELNMSSLELGDSALYFCASSLWGTGAWGYTFGSGTRLTVV.

The gene calls are TRBV30 and TRBJ2-1, with 11 bases that match TRBD2. Germline assignment: CDR1 GTSNPN and CDR2 SVGIG (reference sequence). This CDR3 contains 15 residues. Trimming took 5 bases from V and 2 from J; bases not matched to a gene: 5. The CDR3 protein is CAWASGRSTYNEQFF. The CDR3 nucleotides are TGTGCCTGGGCTAGCGGGAGGTCCACCTACAATGAGCAGTTCTTC.

The chain employs TRBV29-1 and TRBJ2-1; D gene ambiguous. The germline gives CDR1 SQVTM, CDR2 ANQGSEA. With 0 bases removed from V and 7 bases from J, the gap between germline ends came to 7 bases. The CDR3 runs to 12 residues. The CDR3 protein is CSVEEKGNEQFF. The CDR3 DNA is TGCAGCGTTGAAGAGAAGGGAAATGAGCAGTTCTTC.

The genes are TRBV27 and TRBJ1-5; TRBD1 is a possible D gene (5 bases). V lost 2 bases to trimming and J lost 6 bases, with 14 bases between them. CDR3 length: 15 residues. Germline-derived CDR1 and CDR2 are MNHEY and SMNVEV (reference sequence). This CDR3 is CASSLNWGSSQPQHF. CDR3 coding DNA: TGTGCCAGCAGTTTAAATTGGGGGTCGAGTCAGCCCCAGCATTTT.

The chain recombines TRBV9 with TRBJ2-2; D uncertain. The V end lost 0 bases, the J end lost 3 bases, and 3 bases lay between the germline ends. This CDR3 is 13 amino acids long. CDR1 and CDR2 (germline): SGDLS, YYNGEE. The CDR3: CASSVADTGELFF. CDR3 DNA: TGTGCCAGCAGCGTAGCGGACACCGGGGAGCTGTTTTTT.

The gene calls are TRBV20-1 and TRBJ2-5; TRBD2 matches at 15 bases. The CDR3 spans 18 residues. V dropped 6 bases and J dropped 1; count of bases not matched to a gene: 12. CDR1 is DFQATT and CDR2 is SNEGSKA in the germline V gene (reference sequence). CDR3 nucleotides: TGCAGTGCCAAGACCGGGACTAGCGGGAGGACCCTCCAAGAGACCCAGTACTTC. Protein: CSAKTGTSGRTLQETQYF.

The chain uses TRBV9 and TRBJ2-1; 8 bases are a match to TRBD2. The trim removed 4 bases at V and 1 base at J, leaving 7 bases unmatched. The CDR3 is 16 amino acids. CDR1 and CDR2 (germline): SGDLS, YYNGEE. The CDR3 loop is CASSPSGSWSYNEQFF. In DNA, the CDR3 is TGTGCCAGCAGCCCGAGCGGGAGTTGGTCCTACAATGAGCAGTTCTTC.

The chain links TRBV5-5 to TRBJ2-7; TRBD1 agrees at 9 bases. The length of the CDR3 is 16 residues. Germline CDR1 reads SGHKS; CDR2 reads YYEKEE (reference sequence). V was pared by 7 bases and J by 5 bases, with 16 bases of the junction left unmatched. The CDR3 sequence: CASFSFSRDRVNEQYF. In DNA form, the CDR3 reads TGTGCCAGCTTCTCCTTTTCCAGGGACAGGGTCAACGAGCAGTACTTC.

The chain combines TRBV2 with TRBJ2-3, with D perhaps TRBD2 (6 bases). This CDR3 comprises 13 residues. Looked up from germline, CDR1 is SNHLY and CDR2 is FYNNEI. Trimming took off 3 bases at V and 3 bases at J, with 7 bases between the two ends. The CDR3 here is CASSDLATDTQYF. In DNA form, the CDR3 reads TGTGCCAGCAGTGATCTAGCGACAGATACGCAGTATTTT.

The V gene is TRBV7-2, the J gene TRBJ1-5, with TRBD1 matching over 7 bases. Germline CDR1 is SGHTA and CDR2 is FQGNSA. This CDR3 is 15 amino acids long. V shed 4 bases, J shed 7 bases, and the junction held 10 bases outside the gene matches. CDR3 loop: CASSSGGQKGQPQHF. Here the CDR3 DNA reads TGTGCCAGCAGCTCTGGGGGACAGAAGGGGCAGCCCCAGCATTTT.

This chain uses TRBV10-3 with TRBJ2-7; 9 nucleotides match TRBD1. The CDR3 is 18 residues long. CDR1 is ENHRY, CDR2 SYGVKD, per germline. The V gene end was trimmed by 0 bases and the J gene end by 4 bases; junction bases not matched to a gene: 13. CDR3 nucleotide sequence: TGTGCCATCAGTGAGTCGAAGGCCCGGGACAGGGCTAGATACGAGCAGTACTTC. Protein sequence: CAISESKARDRARYEQYF.

J is TRBJ2-1 and V is TRBV12-3 or TRBV12-4; no reliable D call. The V end lost 5 bases, the J end lost 3 bases, and 8 bases lay between the germline ends. The CDR3 contains 13 residues. The CDR3 protein is CASSAAFYNEQFF. The CDR3 DNA is TGTGCCAGCAGTGCAGCGTTCTACAATGAGCAGTTCTTC.

The chain carries TRBV20-1 and TRBJ1-1; 7 bases are a match to TRBD1. The CDR3 is 15 residues long. Unmatched junction bases numbered 6, after V lost 1 base and J lost 1 base. CDR1 and CDR2 from the germline V gene are DFQATT and SNEGSKA (reference sequence). DNA for the CDR3: TGCAGTGCTAGAGGGGACAGAATAGCGAACACTGAAGCTTTCTTT. Translated, it gives CSARGDRIANTEAFF.

The CDR3 nucleotides are TGTGCCAGTAGTAGCGGGCCGGCCTATGGCTACACCTTC. It encodes CASSSGPAYGYTF. V is TRBV19 and J is TRBJ1-2; D remains unclear. Trimming shortened V by 4 bases and J by 4 bases, and 10 bases separated the two germline ends. The germline V gene has CDR1 LNHDA and CDR2 SQIVND (reference sequence). The CDR3 contains 13 residues.

A note on this clonotype: Germline is not matched at one junction end, which may reflect a read error. The chain is built from TRBV27 and TRBJ1-1, with D possibly matching TRBD1 (5 bases). The CDR3 length is 12 residues. Germline CDR1 reads MNHEY; CDR2 reads SMNVEV (reference sequence). For the CDR3, the DNA is TGTGCCAGCAGTTTATTCGGGGGTGAAGTTTTCTTT. It codes for CASSLFGGEVFF.

The rearrangement links TRBV19 to TRBJ2-1; D remains unclear. Per germline, CDR1 LNHDA and CDR2 SQIVND (reference sequence). V gave up 1 base and J gave up 8 bases, with 9 bases separating them. This CDR3 has 13 amino acids. CDR3 sequence reads: CASSIVLNDEQFF. For the CDR3, the DNA is TGTGCCAGTAGTATAGTTCTAAATGATGAGCAGTTCTTC. The whole variable domain, remainder taken from reference TRBV19 and TRBJ2-1, is DGGITQSPKYLFRKEGQNVTLSCEQNLNHDAMYWYRQDPGQGLRLIYYSQIVNDFQKGDIAEGYSVSREKKESFPLTVTSAQKNPTAFYLCASSIVLNDEQFFGPGTRLTVL.

CDR3 sequence reads: CASSTDRGAHYGYTF. Here the CDR3 DNA reads TGTGCCAGCAGCACCGACAGGGGGGCCCACTATGGCTACACCTTC. The J gene is TRBJ1-2, the V gene TRBV9; 9 bases are a match to TRBD1. Per the germline V gene, CDR1 is SGDLS and CDR2 is YYNGEE. The CDR3 runs to 15 residues. V was pared by 4 bases and J by 3 bases, with 7 bases of the junction left unmatched.

The chain joins TRBV12-3 or TRBV12-4 to TRBJ2-1; 7 bases match TRBD2. With 3 bases clipped from V and 0 bases from J, the junction kept 5 bases outside the gene matches. This CDR3 region has 16 residues. DNA for the CDR3: TGTGCCAGCAGTTTCTCTAGCGGCCCCTCCTACAATGAGCAGTTCTTC. Its protein product is CASSFSSGPSYNEQFF.

The chain has TRBV7-9 and TRBJ2-3; D may correspond to TRBD1 or TRBD2 (5 bases each). Trimming removed 5 bases from V and 4 bases from J, with 19 bases in between. Germline V gene lookup returns CDR1 SEHNR and CDR2 FQNEAQ (reference sequence). CDR3 length: 16 amino acids. The CDR3 region has the DNA TGTGCCAGCAGCCCTGACGATGAGGGGATCTCAGATACGCAGTATTTT. It specifies CASSPDDEGISDTQYF.

V usage is TRBV20-1 and J usage is TRBJ1-1; D gene ambiguous. The V and J ends lost 0 bases and 0 bases respectively, with 5 bases between them. This CDR3 region has 13 residues. Germline V lookup: CDR1 DFQATT, CDR2 SNEGSKA (reference sequence). The CDR3 protein is CSARDSVNTEAFF. The CDR3 coding sequence is TGCAGTGCTAGAGATTCGGTGAACACTGAAGCTTTCTTT.

This clonotype was seen a handful of times. V is TRBV4-2 and J is TRBJ1-1; D is possibly TRBD1 (5 bases). CDR1 and CDR2 from the germline V gene are LGHNA and YNFKEQ. V was trimmed by 0 bases and J by 8 bases, leaving 16 bases between them. The CDR3 sequence is 15 residues long. The CDR3 DNA follows: TGTGCCAGCAGCCAAGACGGGGCAGGCGGTAGAGAAGCTTTCTTT. Protein product: CASSQDGAGGREAFF.

This clonotype was found once. The chain joins TRBV28 to TRBJ2-1; possible D gene TRBD2, 5 bases. V dropped 6 bases and J dropped 6 bases, with 12 bases sitting between them. Looked up from germline, CDR1 is MDHEN and CDR2 is SYDVKM. This CDR3 comprises 13 residues. CDR3 in DNA: TGTGCCAGCAGCAGAGACTATGGCAATGAGCAGTTCTTC. This sequence encodes CASSRDYGNEQFF.

The rearrangement links TRBV6-1 to TRBJ2-5, with TRBD2 matching over 7 bases. Germline-derived CDR1 and CDR2 are MNHNS and SASEGT. This CDR3 has 13 residues. J gave up 3 bases and V 5 bases, and 3 bases lay outside the gene matches. CDR3 sequence: CASSPLAEETQYF. DNA for the CDR3: TGTGCCAGCAGTCCTCTAGCGGAAGAGACCCAGTACTTC.

This chain uses TRBV7-3 with TRBJ2-2; D is unclear. V dropped 0 bases and J dropped 4 bases, with 12 bases sitting between them. Germline loops: CDR1 SGHTA, CDR2 FQGTGA. This CDR3 spans 16 amino acids. The CDR3 nucleotides are TGTGCCAGCAGCTTAACGTCTTCCGGGCCCACCGGGGAGCTGTTTTTT. This codes for CASSLTSSGPTGELFF.

J is TRBJ1-1 and V is TRBV19; no firm D call. Trimming removed 6 bases at V and 2 bases at J, with 16 bases between. The CDR3 extends over 15 amino acids. Germline V gene lookup returns CDR1 LNHDA and CDR2 SQIVND (reference sequence). The CDR3 loop is CASRVRRELNTEAFF. Here the CDR3 DNA reads TGTGCCAGTAGAGTAAGGAGGGAGTTAAACACTGAAGCTTTCTTT.